This T cell receptor beta chain appears in the sequencing data of a study of blood T cell repertoires in COVID-19 (dated by TCRdb to about 2020). About the full investigation: Samples covering the acute and convalescent phases of COVID-19 were provided by collaborators in the United States, Italy and Spain. The material from the prospective study consisted of cDNA or gDNA derived from T cells, B-cell-depleted T cells, or PBMCs. Deeply sampled blood TCRbeta repertoires from subjects exposed to, actively infected with, or recovered from COVID-19 were included in the dataset. The repertoires were released in a freely available public database intended as a resource for research on the immune response to SARS-CoV-2. Samples were obtained from the ongoing ImmuneRACE study (first 160 participants) and from over a thousand subjects provided by 6 global collaborators. A de-identified subject ID, COVID-19 status, age in years and sex were almost always included in the sample metadata. HLA class I and class II types, where available, came from metadata supplied by the sample provider rather than from assay-based typing.

Worth noting for this clone: Its antigen target is currently unknown. Base quality data are lacking; no much larger clone is found one base away.

Participants in the prospective study were enrolled through a virtual design, were aged about 18 to 90 years, and lived in roughly 26 United States geographic areas. To assign participants to cohorts, the prospective study relied on clinical history that participants themselves reported in a screening survey and a study questionnaire. Recovered participants in ImmuneRACE Cohort 3 were defined as having two consecutive negative NP/OP PCR tests, clearance from a healthcare professional, or resolution of symptoms. Mobile phlebotomists in the prospective study collected whole blood, serum and a nasopharyngeal or oropharyngeal swab from every participant. Prospective study participants could optionally give additional blood draws and questionnaires over a roughly two-month period. Before DNA extraction, blood samples from the prospective study were shipped at room temperature or frozen. TCRbeta CDR3 regions were amplified from genomic DNA by means of the immunoSEQ Assay, a bias-controlled multiplex PCR. Per the authors' processing: Nucleated cell counts per sample were estimated from amplification of reference gene primers within the assay. Sequence reads were collapsed and filtered to measure the absolute abundance of every unique TCRbeta CDR3 rearrangement. Productive Simpson clonality was computed per sample as the square root of Simpson's diversity index over productive rearrangements. TCRdb holds this immuneACCESS table with in-frame rearrangements only. Some clones are missing; in checked studies, unresolved V genes explain under half, and the rest has no known cause. V, J and clone size reflect that table, while D and trimming were determined from the DNA. This sample is represented by roughly 160,000 clones; more than 70% of them were singletons. 15% to 20% of the sample is in the top ten clones.

Overall study outcomes, separate from this receptor: The quantity of clinical and demographic metadata differed by source and by participant and was supplied without curation.

The specimen sequenced was PBMCs or T cells enriched from blood (not recorded which). This sequence originates from a man aged 60 to 69 who had recovered from COVID-19.

The DNA reads as follows: TGTGCCAGCAGCGGGGGGGACAGGGGGCCGAAAACCTATGGCTACACCTTC. This encodes CASSGGDRGPKTYGYTF. The chain was built from TRBV5-4 and TRBJ1-2, and 12 bases in between align with TRBD1. V is pruned by 4 bases and J by 4 bases, leaving 11 bases of the junction without a gene match. The CDR3 measures 17 amino acids from cysteine to phenylalanine. Only the CDR3 portion is preserved as DNA: 51 bases, with reading frame beginning at the first base. Taken from the germline V gene (reference sequence), the CDR1 and CDR2 loops are SGHNT and YYREEE.